These 29 T cell receptor beta chains share one sample of origin, sequenced in a study of blood T cells in healthy people across ages. Next came a second PCR, run for about 7 to 12 cycles, which used a sample-barcoded 5' primer along with a J-beta primer mix. TCRdb ran MiXCR on the 5' RACE reads and lists one entry per CDR3 protein. The sample yields hundreds of thousands of distinct CDR3 sequences, about 21% seen once. The sequenced material came from blood. Receptors originate from a man between 65 and 85 years old in good health.

In this sample, this clonotype turned up a few times. CDR3 DNA: TGTGCCAGCAGTAACCCCAAGACTAGTTCCTACAATGAGCAGTTCTTC. It codes for CASSNPKTSSYNEQFF. J is TRBJ2-1 and V is TRBV28, with D maybe TRBD2 (6 bases). The germline gives CDR1 MDHEN, CDR2 SYDVKM. Trimming stripped 5 bases from V and 1 base from J, with 15 bases between. The CDR3 has 16 amino acids. The full variable domain, its missing parts supplied by reference TRBV28 and TRBJ2-1, is DVKVTQSSRYLVKRTGEKVFLECVQDMDHENMFWYRQDPGLGLRLIYFSYDVKMKEKGDIPEGYSVSREKKERFSLILESASTNQTSMYLCASSNPKTSSYNEQFFGPGTRLTVL.

This clonotype has ten or more counts. This chain links TRBV20-1 with TRBJ2-5; a weak D match, TRBD1 (5 bases). The CDR3 has 14 residues. The V end was cut by 1 base, the J end by 2 bases, with 11 bases between. Germline values: CDR1 DFQATT, CDR2 SNEGSKA (reference sequence). The CDR3 DNA reads TGCAGTGCTAGAGTGTCCAGGGCTCAAGAGACCCAGTACTTC. As protein: CSARVSRAQETQYF.

The V and J genes are TRBV20-1 and TRBJ2-1, with 9 bases identical to TRBD2. Trimming cost V 3 bases and J 7 bases; bases outside gene matches: 13. Germline lookup yields CDR1 DFQATT and CDR2 SNEGSKA (reference sequence). This CDR3 has 16 amino acids. CDR3 sequence (DNA): TGCAGTGCTAGTCAAGAACGGCTAGCGGGAACTAATGAGCAGTTCTTC. This translates into CSASQERLAGTNEQFF.

The sample holds a few counts of this clonotype. The chain uses TRBV3-1 and TRBJ1-6, with TRBD1 as a possible D gene (6 bases). The CDR3 spans 14 residues. V lost 1 base and J lost 7, with 8 bases in between. CDR1 is LGHDT and CDR2 is YNNKEL in the germline V gene (reference sequence). CDR3 nucleotides: TGTGCCAGCAGCCAAGGGACAGTAAATTCACCCCTCCACTTT. Residues: CASSQGTVNSPLHF.

The chain couples TRBV20-1 to TRBJ1-2; 11 bases align to TRBD1. The V gene's germline CDR1 is DFQATT and CDR2 SNEGSKA (reference sequence). Trimming took 0 bases from V and 8 from J; bases not matched to a gene: 8. The CDR3 is 15 amino acids. This CDR3 reads CSARDLDRGLVGYTF. The DNA for the CDR3 is TGCAGTGCTAGAGATTTGGACAGGGGGCTGGTGGGCTACACCTTC.

This clonotype was detected only once. The chain uses TRBV2 and TRBJ2-1; D not resolved. Per germline, CDR1 SNHLY and CDR2 FYNNEI. V lost 7 bases and J 7 bases, leaving 5 bases between the germline ends. This CDR3 is built from 10 residues. CDR3 sequence (DNA): TGTGCCAGCAACGGAAATGAGCAGTTCTTC. It encodes CASNGNEQFF.

V usage is TRBV5-1 and J usage is TRBJ2-3; either TRBD1 or TRBD2 may fit D (5 bases each). V lost 4 bases and J lost 0, with 15 bases in between. Germline CDR1 reads SGHRS; CDR2 reads YFSETQ. This CDR3 has 16 amino acids. The CDR3 nucleotides read TGCGCCAGCAGCGGAAGTCCGGGACGGAGCACAGATACGCAGTATTTT. This translates into CASSGSPGRSTDTQYF. Drawing the rest from reference TRBV5-1 and TRBJ2-3, the complete variable domain is KAGVTQTPRYLIKTRGQQVTLSCSPISGHRSVSWYQQTPGQGLQFLFEYFSETQRNKGNFPGRFSGRQFSNSRSEMNVSTLELGDSALYLCASSGSPGRSTDTQYFGPGTRLTVL.

The CDR3 nucleotides are TGTGCCAGCAGCTTAGAGGGCAATCCCGAGCAGTTCTTC. Its translation is CASSLEGNPEQFF. The V and J genes are TRBV11-3 and TRBJ2-1; D ambiguous. Deletions cut 0 bases from V and 10 bases from J, with 10 bases between. Per the germline V gene, CDR1 is SGHNT and CDR2 is YENEEA. CDR3 size: 13 residues. The entire variable domain, with the rest obtained from reference TRBV11-3 and TRBJ2-1, is as follows: EAGVVQSPRYKIIEKKQPVAFWCNPISGHNTLYWYLQNLGQGPELLIRYENEEAVDDSQLPKDRFSAERLKGVDSTLKIQPAELGDSAVYLCASSLEGNPEQFFGPGTRLTVL.

This clonotype was recorded a few times. This chain uses TRBV12-3 or TRBV12-4 with TRBJ2-5; D may be TRBD2 (6 bases). The tail of the sequence fits TRBJ2-1 better, so the J call may be wrong. The CDR3 sequence is 16 residues long. CDR3 nucleotide sequence: TGTGCCAGCAGGGCTCGGACGGGGGACCCGGCAAATGAGCAGTTCTTC. It yields the protein CASRARTGDPANEQFF.

The chain recombines TRBV7-3 with TRBJ2-5, with TRBD2 matching over 11 bases. The DNA end lines up better with TRBJ2-1; the J call may be wrong. The CDR3 is 14 amino acids. From germline, CDR1 is SGHTA and CDR2 FQGTGA. CDR3 in amino acids: CASSTLAGEHEQFF. For the CDR3, the DNA is TGTGCCAGCAGTACACTAGCGGGAGAACATGAGCAGTTCTTC.

The chain combines TRBV20-1 with TRBJ2-7; 10 bases line up with TRBD1. The ends lost 0 bases at V and 5 bases at J; junction bases unmatched: 4. The CDR3 sequence is 14 residues long. The germline V gene encodes CDR1 DFQATT and CDR2 SNEGSKA (reference sequence). The CDR3: CSAREPTGGDEQYF. The DNA for the CDR3 is TGCAGTGCTAGAGAGCCGACAGGGGGCGACGAGCAGTACTTC.

As concerns this clonotype: The missing conserved phenylalanine or tryptophan at the end of this CDR3 makes a read error likely. This sequence joins TRBV29-1 and TRBJ2-7; no firm D call. V lost 6 bases to trimming and J lost 6 bases, with 9 bases between them. Germline CDR1 reads SQVTM; CDR2 reads ANQGSEA. This CDR3 is built from 10 residues. CDR3 sequence (DNA): TGCAGCGTGCAGACGGCCGAGCAGTACTCC. As protein: CSVQTAEQYS.

Here the CDR3 reads CASSHPSSGQKPQHF. Here the CDR3 DNA reads TGTGCCAGCAGTCACCCATCGTCGGGGCAGAAGCCCCAGCATTTT. The chain joins TRBV6-2 or TRBV6-3 to TRBJ1-5; TRBD1 is a possible D gene (5 bases). The germline V and J ends were trimmed by 5 bases and 8 bases, with 19 bases remaining between them. CDR1 is MNHEY and CDR2 is SVGEGT in the germline V gene. This CDR3 spans 15 amino acids.

This chain joins TRBV7-6 and TRBJ2-5; D tentatively reads TRBD1 or TRBD2 (7 bases each). Germline CDR1 is SGHVS and CDR2 is FNYEAQ. Deletions cut 5 bases from V and 2 bases from J, with 21 bases between. The CDR3 extends over 17 amino acids. The CDR3 reads CASSLLGSGGVQETQYF. The DNA of the CDR3 is TGTGCCAGCAGCCTCTTGGGGTCAGGGGGGGTTCAAGAGACCCAGTACTTC.

Concerning this clonotype itself: At one boundary the junction diverges from the germline segment, which might be a read error. CDR3 sequence: CTSSLTVGAAQNIQYF. The DNA of the CDR3 is TGTACCAGCAGCTTGACCGTGGGGGCGGCCCAAAACATTCAGTACTTC. The chain couples TRBV7-6 to TRBJ2-4; D is perhaps TRBD1 (6 bases). CDR3 length: 16 amino acids. The germline gives CDR1 SGHVS, CDR2 FNYEAQ.

The chain links TRBV5-6 to TRBJ1-6, with D unresolved. The CDR3 covers 14 residues. Trimming pared 1 base from V and 11 bases from J, leaving 13 bases between. Germline V gene sequence: CDR1 SGHDT, CDR2 YYEEEE. DNA for the CDR3: TGTGCCAGCAGCTTGTACCAGAGGAATCCACCCCTCCACTTT. Encoded protein: CASSLYQRNPPLHF.

The chain links TRBV6-2 or TRBV6-3 to TRBJ2-7; tentative D call: TRBD1 (6 bases). Germline V gene lookup returns CDR1 MNHEY and CDR2 SVGEGT. The CDR3 loop spans 15 amino acids. The V end was cut by 0 bases, the J end by 2 bases, with 11 bases between. In DNA form, the CDR3 reads TGTGCCAGCAGTTACTCGCCCGGACAGCCCTACGAGCAGTACTTC. Protein sequence: CASSYSPGQPYEQYF.

This clonotype turned up a few times. The chain carries TRBV11-2 and TRBJ2-1, with 8 bases matching TRBD2. The germline V gene has CDR1 SGHAT and CDR2 FQNNGV. The trim removed 8 bases at V and 4 bases at J, leaving 16 bases unmatched. The CDR3 extends over 17 amino acids. The CDR3 DNA reads TGTGCCAGCGAAAGAGTTGCGGGACTAGAGTCTTACAATGAGCAGTTCTTC. Translating gives CASERVAGLESYNEQFF. Full variable domain (rest looked up from reference TRBV11-2 and TRBJ2-1): EAGVAQSPRYKIIEKRQSVAFWCNPISGHATLYWYQQILGQGPKLLIQFQNNGVVDDSQLPKDRFSAERLKGVDSTLKIQPAKLEDSAVYLCASERVAGLESYNEQFFGPGTRLTVL.

A word on this clonotype: A read error may be the cause here, since a much bigger clone is one base away. This chain uses TRBV11-2 with TRBJ2-1; D unclear. Per the germline V gene, CDR1 is SGHAT and CDR2 is FQNNGV. V was cut by 5 bases and J by 8 bases, with 13 bases left in between. The CDR3 spans 13 residues. CDR3 sequence reads: CASSQPEYDEQFF. In nucleotides, the CDR3 is TGTGCCAGCAGCCAACCGGAGTACGATGAGCAGTTCTTC.

This clonotype was counted ten times or more. The rearrangement uses TRBV5-7 and TRBJ2-2; 8 bases match TRBD1. TRBV5-7 is reported as an ORF; its role is uncertain. Trimming at V came to 1 base and at J to 6 bases, leaving 5 bases not matched to a gene. This CDR3 is 15 amino acids long. CDR3 region: CASSLRTGYPGELFF. CDR3 DNA: TGTGCCAGCAGCTTGAGGACAGGGTATCCCGGGGAGCTGTTTTTT.

This clonotype was seen just once. The gene calls are TRBV7-2 and TRBJ2-1; 14 bases are a match to TRBD2. The length of the CDR3 is 19 residues. Germline CDR1 and CDR2: SGHTA and FQGNSA. Trimming took 1 base from V and 0 from J; bases not matched to a gene: 5. The CDR3 bases are TGTGCCAGCAGCTTAGGGACTAGCGGGAGGACGAGCTCCTACAATGAGCAGTTCTTC. Its translation is CASSLGTSGRTSSYNEQFF.

This chain links TRBV27 with TRBJ2-5, with D perhaps matching TRBD2 (5 bases). CDR1 is MNHEY and CDR2 is SMNVEV in the germline V gene (reference sequence). This CDR3 is built from 14 residues. Between the trimmed V and J ends, which lost 0 bases and 10 bases, there was a span of 15 bases. CDR3 amino acids: CASSLSGKARDQYF. The CDR3 bases are TGTGCCAGCAGTTTATCGGGGAAGGCCCGGGACCAGTACTTC.

The chain is built from TRBV3-1 and TRBJ1-2; D is unclear. This CDR3 spans 15 amino acids. Trimming shortened V by 0 bases and J by 2 bases, and 10 bases separated the two germline ends. The germline V gene has CDR1 LGHDT and CDR2 YNNKEL (reference sequence). This CDR3 reads CASSQERGTNYGYTF. The CDR3 bases are TGTGCCAGCAGCCAAGAGCGGGGAACGAACTATGGCTACACCTTC.

This clonotype was seen ten or more times. The rearrangement uses TRBV7-9 and TRBJ1-4; weak D call: TRBD1 (6 bases). V lost 7 bases to trimming and J lost 3 bases, with 15 bases between them. This CDR3 is built from 15 residues. CDR1 is SEHNR and CDR2 is FQNEAQ in the germline V gene (reference sequence). For the CDR3, the DNA is TGTGCCAGCATGGGGGGGCCCGCGGCTAATGAAAAACTGTTTTTT. This gives the protein CASMGGPAANEKLFF.

The gene calls are TRBV2 and TRBJ1-1, with 7 bases that match TRBD1. Germline values: CDR1 SNHLY, CDR2 FYNNEI. This CDR3 contains 14 residues. J gave up 7 bases and V 4 bases, and 9 bases lay outside the gene matches. CDR3 sequence: CASSVRGRDGEAFF. DNA of the CDR3: TGTGCCAGCAGTGTAAGGGGGCGCGATGGTGAAGCTTTCTTT.

This clonotype was seen at least ten times. V is TRBV12-3 or TRBV12-4 and J is TRBJ2-1; 14 nucleotides line up with TRBD2. CDR3 size: 19 residues. Unmatched junction bases numbered 13, after V lost 5 bases and J lost 4 bases. CDR3 DNA sequence: TGTGCCAGCAGTGGGACAGGGACTAGCGGGAGTCTGGCATACAATGAGCAGTTCTTC. Amino acid sequence: CASSGTGTSGSLAYNEQFF.

This clonotype was picked up a small number of times. This sequence joins TRBV6-6 and TRBJ1-2, with D hard to call. There are 13 residues in the CDR3. V dropped 0 bases and J dropped 8 bases, with 10 bases sitting between them. Germline loops: CDR1 MNHNY, CDR2 SVGAGI (reference sequence). The CDR3 sequence: CASSYSGGKGYTF. The CDR3 nucleotides are TGTGCCAGCAGTTACTCCGGCGGGAAAGGCTACACCTTC.

This clonotype was picked up one time. The chain uses TRBV7-9 and TRBJ2-3; D is possibly TRBD1 or TRBD2 (5 bases each). The CDR3 has 15 residues. V was shortened by 3 bases and J by 4 bases, with 14 bases between the two germline ends. Germline CDR1 SEHNR, CDR2 FQNEAQ (reference sequence). CDR3 coding DNA: TGTGCCAGCAGCTTCGGGGACGGACGGGCAGATACGCAGTATTTT. This gives the protein CASSFGDGRADTQYF.

The rearrangement links TRBV10-3 to TRBJ2-1; 8 bases align to TRBD2. Germline V gives CDR1 ENHRY, CDR2 SYGVKD. The CDR3 length is 15 residues. The V segment lost 0 bases and the J segment 4 bases; nucleotides outside the gene matches: 2. The CDR3 loop reads CAISESSGKYNEQFF. The CDR3 DNA is TGTGCCATCAGTGAGTCTAGCGGGAAGTACAATGAGCAGTTCTTC.